The next 22 T cell receptor beta chains were all read from a single sample in a study of blood T cell repertoires in COVID-19. Profiling relied on immunoSEQ multiplex PCR, and the TCRdb table lists in-frame clones only, not all of them. The top ten clones hold under 3% of a sample with 150,000 to 200,000 clones, roughly 87% of them seen once. Sequenced input: PBMCs or T cells enriched from blood (not recorded which). Receptor source: a middle-aged woman with acute COVID-19.

This clone showed up just a few times. The chain employs TRBV28 and TRBJ2-7, with D possibly TRBD1 on 6 matching bases. The CDR3 covers 17 residues. V was pared by 7 bases and J by 2 bases, with 24 bases between. Germline lookup yields CDR1 MDHEN and CDR2 SYDVKM. CDR3 in amino acids: CASKRTTTGRFTYEQYF. CDR3 nucleotide sequence: TGTGCCAGCAAACGGACGACGACAGGCCGTTTTACCTACGAGCAGTACTTC.

This chain connects TRBV30 to TRBJ2-3, with D maybe TRBD2 (7 bases). The V gene's germline CDR1 is GTSNPN and CDR2 SVGIG (reference sequence). The CDR3 contains 14 residues. The germline V and J ends were trimmed by 7 bases and 1 base, with 15 bases remaining between them. The CDR3: CASTGGGGTDTQYF. The CDR3 DNA reads as TGTGCCTCCACTGGGGGGGGCGGCACAGATACGCAGTATTTT. The whole variable domain, filled in from reference TRBV30 and TRBJ2-3, reads SQTIHQWPATLVQPVGSPLSLECTVEGTSNPNLYWYRQAAGRGLQLLFYSVGIGQISSEVPQNLSASRPQDRQFILSSKKLLLSDSGFYLCASTGGGGTDTQYFGPGTRLTVL.

The chain combines TRBV13 with TRBJ1-4, with 8 positions matching TRBD1. With 3 bases clipped from V and 6 bases from J, the junction kept 6 bases outside the gene matches. The CDR3 has 15 amino acids. Germline V gene sequence: CDR1 PRHDT, CDR2 FYEKMQ (reference sequence). The DNA for the CDR3 is TGTGCCAGCAGCTTTCGCGGACAGGGTGATGAAAAACTGTTTTTT. It specifies CASSFRGQGDEKLFF.

This clone was recorded a few times. The chain carries TRBV2 and TRBJ1-2, with TRBD1 as a possible D gene (6 bases). The CDR3 has 16 amino acids. V gave up 6 bases and J gave up 0 bases, with 17 bases separating them. Germline CDR1 and CDR2: SNHLY and FYNNEI. Here the CDR3 DNA reads TGTGCCAGCAGCGGGCCGGACAGCCCTACTAACTATGGCTACACCTTC. Its translation: CASSGPDSPTNYGYTF.

This chain uses TRBV7-9 with TRBJ2-3; 9 nucleotides agree with TRBD1. The CDR3 has 14 residues. Germline lookup yields CDR1 SEHNR and CDR2 FQNEAQ (reference sequence). V was pared by 3 bases and J by 4 bases, with 2 bases of the junction left unmatched. CDR3 amino acids: CASSLGTGSDTQYF. CDR3 DNA sequence: TGTGCCAGCAGCTTGGGGACAGGGTCAGATACGCAGTATTTT.

The chain links TRBV11-3 to TRBJ2-3; 15 bases fit TRBD2. The germline CDR1 and CDR2 sequences are SGHNT and YENEEA. J gave up 5 bases and V 5 bases, and 8 bases lay outside the gene matches. This CDR3 comprises 17 residues. The CDR3 DNA reads as TGTGCCAGCAGCCCAGGGACTAGCGGGGGGTTTCGAGATACGCAGTATTTT. Protein sequence: CASSPGTSGGFRDTQYF.

This sequence joins TRBV3-1 (or the pseudogene TRBV3-2) and TRBJ1-6; 8 bases agree with TRBD1. CDR3 size: 14 residues. Germline V gene lookup returns CDR1 LGHDT and CDR2 YNNKEL (reference sequence). Trimming cost V 4 bases and J 10 bases; bases outside gene matches: 6. This CDR3 reads CASSLGQGYSPLHF. The CDR3 region has the DNA TGTGCCAGCAGCCTCGGACAGGGATACTCACCCCTCCACTTT.

The chain uses TRBV2 and TRBJ2-5; 8 nucleotides line up with TRBD2. CDR3 length equals 14 residues. Germline CDR1 and CDR2: SNHLY and FYNNEI. J gave up 1 base and V 5 bases, and 3 bases lay outside the gene matches. The CDR3 DNA is TGTGCCAGCAGTCTCGGGACTAGCCAAGAGACCCAGTACTTC. It translates to CASSLGTSQETQYF.

This chain joins TRBV11-3 and TRBJ2-5, with a tentative D call TRBD2 (6 bases). Trimming removed 4 bases from V and 4 bases from J, with 10 bases in between. Per germline, CDR1 SGHNT and CDR2 YENEEA. The CDR3 is made up of 13 amino acids. CDR3 bases: TGTGCCAGCAGCTCGAACGGGAGAGAGACCCAGTACTTC. Protein product: CASSSNGRETQYF.

The rearrangement uses TRBV2 and TRBJ2-2; D is possibly TRBD2 (5 bases). The germline V gene encodes CDR1 SNHLY and CDR2 FYNNEI. The CDR3 length is 13 residues. V was trimmed by 6 bases and J by 5 bases, leaving 10 bases between them. The CDR3 reads CASRGSGTGELFF. The DNA for the CDR3 is TGTGCCAGCAGAGGGAGTGGTACCGGGGAGCTGTTTTTT.

The V and J genes are TRBV7-3 and TRBJ1-4, with a possible D match to TRBD1 (6 bases). There are 14 residues in the CDR3. Trimming left V 4 bases short and J 5 bases short, with 11 bases between. Germline V gene data show CDR1 as SGHTA and CDR2 as FQGTGA. In DNA form, the CDR3 reads TGTGCCAGCAGCTCAGGGGAGAGCAATGAAAAACTGTTTTTT. It translates to CASSSGESNEKLFF.

CDR3 amino acids: CASSPKTGQGANTGELFF. The CDR3 DNA sequence: TGCGCCAGCAGCCCGAAAACCGGACAGGGCGCGAACACCGGGGAGCTGTTTTTT. V gene TRBV4-1 combines with J gene TRBJ2-2; 8 bases match TRBD1. CDR1 is MGHRA and CDR2 is YSYEKL in the germline V gene. V dropped 4 bases and J dropped 0; count of bases not matched to a gene: 10. The CDR3 is made up of 18 amino acids.

The chain combines TRBV6-5 with TRBJ1-1; 7 bases line up with TRBD1. The CDR3 extends over 14 amino acids. Losses at the gene ends were 5 bases for V and 0 bases for J; bases not matched to a gene: 3. The V gene's germline CDR1 is MNHEY and CDR2 SVGAGI. The CDR3 region has the DNA TGTGCCAGCAGTAGGACAGGAGTGAACACTGAAGCTTTCTTT. Its protein product is CASSRTGVNTEAFF.

The V call is TRBV12-3 or TRBV12-4, the J call TRBJ1-6, with unresolved D. The CDR3 is made up of 13 amino acids. The germline V and J ends were trimmed by 10 bases and 4 bases, with 11 bases remaining between them. CDR3 residues: CATKSGYNSPLHF. CDR3 DNA sequence: TGTGCCACCAAAAGCGGTTATAATTCACCCCTCCACTTT.

This chain connects TRBV12-2 to TRBJ2-1; the table gives TRBD2 as D, unverified against the DNA. TRBV12-2 is a pseudogene locus. The CDR3 is 11 amino acids. The CDR3 nucleotides are TGTGCAAGTCGCTTAGCCGATGAGCAGTTCTTC. Translating it yields CASRLADEQFF.

The chain has TRBV28 and TRBJ2-7, with a weak D call TRBD2 (6 bases). Germline assignment: CDR1 MDHEN and CDR2 SYDVKM. The CDR3 sequence is 14 residues long. V dropped 6 bases and J dropped 1 base, with 13 bases sitting between them. CDR3 nucleotides: TGTGCCAGCAGGCCAGTGGGGGGATCCTACGAGCAGTACTTC. Translated: CASRPVGGSYEQYF.

This clone has more than one count but fewer than ten. The gene calls are TRBV2 and TRBJ2-5, with 13 nucleotides matching TRBD2. The CDR3 contains 14 residues. V shed 8 bases and J 5 bases; nucleotides not matched to a gene: 5. From germline, CDR1 is SNHLY and CDR2 FYNNEI. CDR3 region: CASRLAGGGETQYF. The CDR3 DNA reads TGTGCCAGCCGACTAGCGGGGGGTGGGGAGACCCAGTACTTC.

The chain uses TRBV3-1 (or the pseudogene TRBV3-2) and TRBJ2-7; perhaps TRBD2 as D (7 bases). The V and J ends lost 3 bases and 2 bases respectively, with 11 bases between them. The CDR3 loop spans 14 amino acids. Looked up from germline, CDR1 is LGHDT and CDR2 is YNNKEL (reference sequence). Here the CDR3 DNA reads TGTGCCAGCAGCCATGGGGGGGCACCCTACGAGCAGTACTTC. It is translated as CASSHGGAPYEQYF.

This clone was seen a few times. The chain recombines TRBV4-1 with TRBJ2-2; 7 nucleotides agree with TRBD2. The CDR3 runs to 17 residues. Germline V gene data show CDR1 as MGHRA and CDR2 as YSYEKL. J gave up 3 bases and V 0 bases, and 7 bases lay outside the gene matches. CDR3 DNA sequence: TGCGCCAGCAGCCAAGATGGAGCGGGACTATACACCGGGGAGCTGTTTTTT. Its protein product is CASSQDGAGLYTGELFF.

The V gene is TRBV7-3, the J gene TRBJ2-3; 16 nucleotides align to TRBD2. Looked up from germline, CDR1 is SGHTA and CDR2 is FQGTGA. The CDR3 loop spans 18 amino acids. V shed 5 bases, J shed 3 bases, and the junction held 8 bases outside the gene matches. CDR3: CASSRGLAGGGLTDTQYF. The CDR3 DNA is TGTGCCAGCAGCCGGGGACTAGCGGGAGGGGGTTTGACAGATACGCAGTATTTT. Full variable domain (remainder filled in from reference TRBV7-3 and TRBJ2-3): GAGVSQTPSNKVTEKGKYVELRCDPISGHTALYWYRQSLGQGPEFLIYFQGTGAADDSGLPNDRFFAVRPEGSVSTLKIQRTERGDSAVYLCASSRGLAGGGLTDTQYFGPGTRLTVL.

The rearrangement uses TRBV6-5 and TRBJ1-1; D call uncertain. The CDR3 contains 14 residues. V was shortened by 7 bases and J by 1 base, with 13 bases between the two germline ends. Germline loops: CDR1 MNHEY, CDR2 SVGAGI. DNA for the CDR3: TGTGCCAGCAAAATTGAGGGCCCGAACACTGAAGCTTTCTTT. Translating it yields CASKIEGPNTEAFF.

The chain couples TRBV5-1 to TRBJ2-2; D unclear. V was shortened by 0 bases and J by 0 bases, with 9 bases between the two germline ends. The V gene's germline CDR1 is SGHRS and CDR2 YFSETQ. CDR3 length equals 16 residues. For the CDR3, the DNA is TGCGCCAGCAGCTTGGGCAGGTCAGCGAACACCGGGGAGCTGTTTTTT. Residues: CASSLGRSANTGELFF.